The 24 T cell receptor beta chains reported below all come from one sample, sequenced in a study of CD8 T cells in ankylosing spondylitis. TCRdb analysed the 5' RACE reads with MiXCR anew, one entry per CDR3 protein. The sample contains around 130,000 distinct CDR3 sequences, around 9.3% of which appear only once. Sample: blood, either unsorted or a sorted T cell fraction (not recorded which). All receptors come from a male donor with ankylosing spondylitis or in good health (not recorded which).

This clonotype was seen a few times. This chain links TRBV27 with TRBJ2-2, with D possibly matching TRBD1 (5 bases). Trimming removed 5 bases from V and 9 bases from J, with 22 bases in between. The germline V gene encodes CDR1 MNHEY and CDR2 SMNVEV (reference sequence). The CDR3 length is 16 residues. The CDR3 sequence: CASSPQGGFEFWELFF. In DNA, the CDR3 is TGTGCCAGCAGTCCCCAGGGTGGGTTCGAATTCTGGGAGCTGTTTTTT.

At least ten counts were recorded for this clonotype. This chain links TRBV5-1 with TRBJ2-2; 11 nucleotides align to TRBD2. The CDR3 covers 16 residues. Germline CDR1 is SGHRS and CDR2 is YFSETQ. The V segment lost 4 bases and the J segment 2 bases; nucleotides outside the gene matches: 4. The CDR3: CASSIGLAGNTGELFF. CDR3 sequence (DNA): TGCGCCAGCAGCATAGGACTAGCGGGCAACACCGGGGAGCTGTTTTTT.

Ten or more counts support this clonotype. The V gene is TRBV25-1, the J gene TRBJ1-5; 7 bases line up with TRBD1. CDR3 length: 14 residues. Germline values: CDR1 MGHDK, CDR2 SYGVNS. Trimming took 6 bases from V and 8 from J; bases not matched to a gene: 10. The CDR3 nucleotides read TGTGCCAGCAGCAAAGACAGGGTCGGGGAGCCCCAGCATTTT. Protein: CASSKDRVGEPQHF.

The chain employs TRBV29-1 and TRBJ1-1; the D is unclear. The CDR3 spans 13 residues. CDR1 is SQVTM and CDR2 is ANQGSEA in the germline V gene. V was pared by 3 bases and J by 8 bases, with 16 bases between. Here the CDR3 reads CSVEKDHTGEAFF. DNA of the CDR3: TGCAGCGTTGAGAAGGACCATACCGGGGAAGCTTTCTTT.

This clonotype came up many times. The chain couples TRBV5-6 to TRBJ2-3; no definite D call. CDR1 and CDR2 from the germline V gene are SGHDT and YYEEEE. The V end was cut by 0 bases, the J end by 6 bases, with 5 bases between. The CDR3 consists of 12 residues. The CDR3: CASSLDRDTQYF. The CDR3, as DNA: TGTGCCAGCAGCTTGGATCGGGATACGCAGTATTTT.

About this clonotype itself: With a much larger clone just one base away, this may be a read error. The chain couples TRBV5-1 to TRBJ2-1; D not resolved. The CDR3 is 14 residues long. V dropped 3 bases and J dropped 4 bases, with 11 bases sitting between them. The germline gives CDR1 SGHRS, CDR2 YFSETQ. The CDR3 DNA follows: TGCGCCAGCAGCTCCGCGACTCAATACAATGAGCAGTTCTTC. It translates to CASSSATQYNEQFF. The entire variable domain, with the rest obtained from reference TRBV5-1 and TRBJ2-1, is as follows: KAGVTQTPRYLIKTRGQQVTLSCSPISGHRSVSWYQQTPGQGLQFLFEYFSETQRNKGNFPGRFSGRQFSNSRSEMNVSTLELGDSALYLCASSSATQYNEQFFGPGTRLTVL.

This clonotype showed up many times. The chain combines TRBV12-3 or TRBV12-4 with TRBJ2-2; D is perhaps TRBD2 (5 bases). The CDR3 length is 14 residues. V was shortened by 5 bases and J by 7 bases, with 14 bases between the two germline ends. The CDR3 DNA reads TGTGCCAGCAGTCTCGGTTCCGGGGTCGGGGAGCTGTTTTTT. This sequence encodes CASSLGSGVGELFF.

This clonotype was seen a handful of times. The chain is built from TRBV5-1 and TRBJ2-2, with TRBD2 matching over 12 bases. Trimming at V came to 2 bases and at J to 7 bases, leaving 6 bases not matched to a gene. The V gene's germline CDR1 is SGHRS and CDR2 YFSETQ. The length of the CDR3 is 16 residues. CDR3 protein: CASSLSGLAGYGELFF. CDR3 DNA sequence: TGCGCCAGCAGCTTATCTGGACTAGCGGGATACGGGGAGCTGTTTTTT.

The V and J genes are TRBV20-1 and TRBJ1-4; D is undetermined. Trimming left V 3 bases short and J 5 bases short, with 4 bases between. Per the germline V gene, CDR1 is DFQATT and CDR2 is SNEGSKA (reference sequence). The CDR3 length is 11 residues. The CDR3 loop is CSARWNEKLFF. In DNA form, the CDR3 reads TGCAGTGCTAGGTGGAATGAAAAACTGTTTTTT.

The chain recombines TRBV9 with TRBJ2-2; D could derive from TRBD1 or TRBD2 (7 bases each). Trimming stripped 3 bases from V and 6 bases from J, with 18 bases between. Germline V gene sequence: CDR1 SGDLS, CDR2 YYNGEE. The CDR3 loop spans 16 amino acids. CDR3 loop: CASSARGGVGAGELFF. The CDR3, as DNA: TGTGCCAGCAGCGCCAGGGGGGGGGTAGGAGCCGGGGAGCTGTTTTTT.

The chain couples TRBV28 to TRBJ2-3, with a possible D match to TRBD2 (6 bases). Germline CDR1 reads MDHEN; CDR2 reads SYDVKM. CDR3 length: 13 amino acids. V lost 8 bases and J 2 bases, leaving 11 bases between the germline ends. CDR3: CASSGGNTDTQYF. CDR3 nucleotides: TGTGCCAGCTCTGGCGGGAACACAGATACGCAGTATTTT. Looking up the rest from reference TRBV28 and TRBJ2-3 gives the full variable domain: DVKVTQSSRYLVKRTGEKVFLECVQDMDHENMFWYRQDPGLGLRLIYFSYDVKMKEKGDIPEGYSVSREKKERFSLILESASTNQTSMYLCASSGGNTDTQYFGPGTRLTVL.

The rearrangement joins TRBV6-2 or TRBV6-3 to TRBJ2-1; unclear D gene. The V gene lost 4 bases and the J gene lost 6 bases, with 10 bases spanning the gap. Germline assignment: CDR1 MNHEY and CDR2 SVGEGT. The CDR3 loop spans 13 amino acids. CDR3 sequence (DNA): TGTGCCAGCAGTTTAAGATTTTTCAATGAGCAGTTCTTC. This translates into CASSLRFFNEQFF.

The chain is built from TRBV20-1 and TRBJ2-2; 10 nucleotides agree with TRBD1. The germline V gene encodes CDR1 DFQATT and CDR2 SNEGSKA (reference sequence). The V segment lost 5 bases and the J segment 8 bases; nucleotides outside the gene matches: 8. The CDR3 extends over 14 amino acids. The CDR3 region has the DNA TGCAGTGCTTTGGGACAGGGGAGTTTTGGGGAGCTGTTTTTT. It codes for CSALGQGSFGELFF.

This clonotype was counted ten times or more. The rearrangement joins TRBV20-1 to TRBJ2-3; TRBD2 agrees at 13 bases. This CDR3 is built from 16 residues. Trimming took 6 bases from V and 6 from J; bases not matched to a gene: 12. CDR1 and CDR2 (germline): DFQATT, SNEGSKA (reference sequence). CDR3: CSAPGGLAGRRDTQYF. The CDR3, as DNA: TGCAGTGCCCCTGGGGGACTAGCGGGGCGCAGGGATACGCAGTATTTT.

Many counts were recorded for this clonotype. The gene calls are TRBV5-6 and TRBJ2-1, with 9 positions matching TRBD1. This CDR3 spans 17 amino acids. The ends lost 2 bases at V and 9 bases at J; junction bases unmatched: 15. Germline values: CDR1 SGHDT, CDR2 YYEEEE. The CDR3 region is CASSFMTRDRDTTEQFF. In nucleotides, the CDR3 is TGTGCCAGCAGCTTTATGACCCGGGACAGGGACACGACTGAGCAGTTCTTC.

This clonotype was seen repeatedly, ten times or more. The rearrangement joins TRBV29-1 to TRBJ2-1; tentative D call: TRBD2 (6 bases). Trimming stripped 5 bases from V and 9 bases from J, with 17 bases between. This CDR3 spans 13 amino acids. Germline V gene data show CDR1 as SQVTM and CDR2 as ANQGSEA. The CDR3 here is CSVNTGVRGEQFF. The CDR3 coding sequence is TGCAGCGTTAACACGGGAGTGCGAGGTGAGCAGTTCTTC.

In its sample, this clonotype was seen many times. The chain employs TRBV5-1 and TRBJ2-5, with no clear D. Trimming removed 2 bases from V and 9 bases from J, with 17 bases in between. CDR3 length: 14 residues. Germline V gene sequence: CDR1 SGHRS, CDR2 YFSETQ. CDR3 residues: CASSFQVSKKAQYF. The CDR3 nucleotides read TGCGCCAGCAGCTTCCAGGTGTCGAAGAAGGCCCAGTACTTC.

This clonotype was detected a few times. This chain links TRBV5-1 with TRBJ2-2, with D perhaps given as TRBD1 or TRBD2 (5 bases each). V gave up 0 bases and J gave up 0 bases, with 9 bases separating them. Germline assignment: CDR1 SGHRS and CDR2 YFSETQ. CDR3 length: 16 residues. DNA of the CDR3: TGCGCCAGCAGCTTGGGAGGGACCGCGAACACCGGGGAGCTGTTTTTT. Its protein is CASSLGGTANTGELFF. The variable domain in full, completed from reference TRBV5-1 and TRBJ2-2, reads KAGVTQTPRYLIKTRGQQVTLSCSPISGHRSVSWYQQTPGQGLQFLFEYFSETQRNKGNFPGRFSGRQFSNSRSEMNVSTLELGDSALYLCASSLGGTANTGELFFGEGSRLTVL.

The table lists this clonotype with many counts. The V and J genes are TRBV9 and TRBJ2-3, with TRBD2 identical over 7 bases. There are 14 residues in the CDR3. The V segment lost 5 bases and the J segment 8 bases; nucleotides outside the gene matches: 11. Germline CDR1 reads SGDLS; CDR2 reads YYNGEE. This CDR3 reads CASRGHGEGGTQYF. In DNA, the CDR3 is TGTGCCAGCAGGGGTCACGGGGAGGGCGGTACGCAGTATTTT.

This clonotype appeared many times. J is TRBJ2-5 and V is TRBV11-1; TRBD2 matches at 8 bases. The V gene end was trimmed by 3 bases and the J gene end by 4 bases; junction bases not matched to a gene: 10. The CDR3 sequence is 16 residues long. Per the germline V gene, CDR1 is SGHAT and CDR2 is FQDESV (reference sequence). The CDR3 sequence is CASSLSNNLAGETQYF. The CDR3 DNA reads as TGTGCCAGCAGCTTGTCAAATAATCTAGCGGGAGAGACCCAGTACTTC.

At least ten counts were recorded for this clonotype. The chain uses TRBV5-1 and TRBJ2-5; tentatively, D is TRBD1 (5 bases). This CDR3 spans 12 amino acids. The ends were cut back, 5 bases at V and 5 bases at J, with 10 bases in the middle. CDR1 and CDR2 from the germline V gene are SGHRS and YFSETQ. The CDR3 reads CASRDISETQYF. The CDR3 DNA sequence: TGCGCCAGCAGGGACATATCGGAGACCCAGTACTTC.

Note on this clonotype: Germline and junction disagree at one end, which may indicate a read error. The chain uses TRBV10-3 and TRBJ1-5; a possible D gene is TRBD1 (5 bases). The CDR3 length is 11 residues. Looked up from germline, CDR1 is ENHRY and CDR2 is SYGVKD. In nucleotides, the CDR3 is TGTGCCAATAGTACGGGGCAGCCCCATCATTTT. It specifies CANSTGQPHHF.

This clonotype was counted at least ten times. The CDR3 DNA reads TGTGCCAGCAGCTTATTCAGGCGGGGTGGGACTAGCGGGTCCAGGGGCAATGAGCAGTTCTTC. It encodes CASSLFRRGGTSGSRGNEQFF. This sequence joins TRBV11-2 and TRBJ2-1, with 12 bases aligning to TRBD2. The CDR3 runs 21 residues. The ends lost 2 bases at V and 6 bases at J; junction bases unmatched: 20. The germline gives CDR1 SGHAT, CDR2 FQNNGV.

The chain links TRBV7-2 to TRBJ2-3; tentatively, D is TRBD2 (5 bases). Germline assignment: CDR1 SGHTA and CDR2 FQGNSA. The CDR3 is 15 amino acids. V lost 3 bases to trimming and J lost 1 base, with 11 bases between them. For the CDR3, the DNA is TGTGCCAGCAGCTTGGTTAGCGCAGGCACAGATACGCAGTATTTT. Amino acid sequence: CASSLVSAGTDTQYF.